This paragraph reports one T cell receptor beta chain. This record comes from a study of blood T cell repertoires in COVID-19. Study as a whole: The cDNA or gDNA used as material had been derived from T cells, B-cell-depleted T cells, or PBMCs.

The data were produced by immunoSEQ multiplex PCR, yet TCRdb's version contains in-frame clones alone and is incomplete. The sample lists roughly 140,000 clones, approximately 80% occurring once. What was sequenced was peripheral blood. The TCR originated in a human donor in a cohort sampled during active COVID-19.

CDR3 residues: CASSSLVFRELLNSPLHF. CDR3 nucleotides: TGTGCCAGCAGCTCACTGGTGTTTCGGGAGCTCCTAAATTCACCCCTCCACTTT. The chain is built from TRBV7-8 and TRBJ1-6, with D unresolved. Per the germline V gene, CDR1 is SGHVS and CDR2 is FQNEAQ. This CDR3 has 18 residues. The V end lost 4 bases, the J end lost 7 bases, and 23 bases lay between the germline ends.